The 30 T cell receptor beta chains given below trace back to one sample, sequenced in a study of blood T cell repertoires in COVID-19. TCRdb keeps only in-frame clones here, not all; method: immunoSEQ multiplex PCR. This table has tens of thousands of clones, around 95% appearing once. Sequences were obtained from peripheral blood. The origin of the receptors is a human donor with active COVID-19. The donor label of this sample is uncertain.

The chain has TRBV29-1 and TRBJ1-4; D may be TRBD1 (6 bases). With 7 bases removed from V and 3 bases from J, the gap between germline ends came to 24 bases. Germline assignment: CDR1 SQVTM and CDR2 ANQGSEA. The CDR3 runs to 17 residues. The CDR3 nucleotides are TGCAGCGACCTCCCCGGACAGTGTGCGGGAGCTAATGAAAAACTGTTTTTT. This gives the protein CSDLPGQCAGANEKLFF.

V usage is TRBV7-8 and J usage is TRBJ1-3; TRBD1 is a possible D gene (5 bases). This CDR3 has 14 residues. CDR1 SGHVS and CDR2 FQNEAQ come from the germline V gene. The V and J ends lost 5 bases and 2 bases respectively, with 10 bases between them. The chain's CDR3 is CASSLDSTGNTIYF. DNA for the CDR3: TGTGCCAGCAGCCTAGACAGTACTGGAAACACCATATATTTT.

CDR3 sequence: CASSKDRAGEQFF. CDR3 coding DNA: TGTGCCAGCAGTAAGGACAGGGCCGGAGAGCAGTTCTTC. V and J are TRBV2 and TRBJ2-1; 8 nucleotides agree with TRBD1. The germline CDR1 and CDR2 sequences are SNHLY and FYNNEI. The CDR3 sequence is 13 residues long. The V gene end was trimmed by 5 bases and the J gene end by 10 bases; junction bases not matched to a gene: 7. Supplemented by reference TRBV2 and TRBJ2-1, the full variable domain reads EPEVTQTPSHQVTQMGQEVILRCVPISNHLYFYWYRQILGQKVEFLVSFYNNEISEKSEIFDDQFSVERPDGSNFTLKIRSTKLEDSAMYFCASSKDRAGEQFFGPGTRLTVL.

The chain has TRBV11-3 and TRBJ2-3; tentative D call: TRBD2 (7 bases). CDR3 length: 14 residues. Germline values: CDR1 SGHNT, CDR2 YENEEA. The V end was cut by 3 bases, the J end by 2 bases, with 9 bases between. CDR3 sequence reads: CASSLGGLTDTQYF. In DNA form, the CDR3 reads TGTGCCAGCAGCTTGGGGGGGCTCACAGATACGCAGTATTTT.

The chain is built from TRBV3-1 (or the pseudogene TRBV3-2) and TRBJ2-7, with D perhaps matching TRBD1 (5 bases). Deletions cut 4 bases from V and 0 bases from J, with 16 bases between. Germline V lookup: CDR1 LGHDT, CDR2 YNNKEL (reference sequence). This CDR3 region has 16 residues. For the CDR3, the DNA is TGTGCCAGCAGCCCGACCTCACCGGACATCTCCTACGAGCAGTACTTC. It specifies CASSPTSPDISYEQYF.

The chain recombines TRBV28 with TRBJ2-3, with 9 positions matching TRBD2. The CDR3 has 17 amino acids. Germline assignment: CDR1 MDHEN and CDR2 SYDVKM. The V segment lost 4 bases and the J segment 0 bases; nucleotides outside the gene matches: 8. CDR3: CASSSWTSAYSTDTQYF. The CDR3 DNA is TGTGCCAGCAGTTCCTGGACTAGCGCTTATAGCACAGATACGCAGTATTTT.

The chain links TRBV5-4 to TRBJ2-2; 9 bases map to TRBD1. CDR1 SGHNT and CDR2 YYREEE come from the germline V gene (reference sequence). The V segment lost 4 bases and the J segment 2 bases; nucleotides outside the gene matches: 6. There are 16 residues in the CDR3. The CDR3 loop is CASSRRQGGNTGELFF. In nucleotides, the CDR3 is TGTGCCAGCAGCCGAAGACAGGGGGGAAACACCGGGGAGCTGTTTTTT.

V usage is TRBV5-1 and J usage is TRBJ2-5, with 10 bases matching TRBD2. This CDR3 region has 16 residues. V trimming: 0 bases; J trimming: 2 bases; junction bases outside the gene matches: 4. Germline-derived CDR1 and CDR2 are SGHRS and YFSETQ. In DNA form, the CDR3 reads TGCGCCAGCAGCTTGGTAGCGGGGGGACGACAAGAGACCCAGTACTTC. It translates to CASSLVAGGRQETQYF.

The V call is TRBV4-1, the J call TRBJ1-1; possibly TRBD1 for D (5 bases). V lost 1 base to trimming and J lost 1 base, with 16 bases between them. In germline, CDR1 is MGHRA, CDR2 YSYEKL. The CDR3 extends over 17 amino acids. CDR3 sequence reads: CASSQAGLTPGNTEAFF. CDR3 coding DNA: TGCGCCAGCAGCCAAGCGGGACTCACGCCTGGGAACACTGAAGCTTTCTTT.

The chain combines TRBV28 with TRBJ2-7; 9 bases line up with TRBD2. The V segment lost 7 bases and the J segment 0 bases; nucleotides outside the gene matches: 4. The CDR3 is 14 amino acids. The germline V gene has CDR1 MDHEN and CDR2 SYDVKM. CDR3 DNA sequence: TGTGCCAGCACTAGCGGGACCTCCTCCTACGAGCAGTACTTC. Its protein product is CASTSGTSSYEQYF.

This chain joins TRBV10-3 and TRBJ2-1; TRBD2 agrees at 9 bases. The CDR3 is made up of 15 amino acids. Germline CDR1 ENHRY, CDR2 SYGVKD. J gave up 4 bases and V 3 bases, and 4 bases lay outside the gene matches. CDR3 loop: CAISDWLAGYNEQFF. CDR3 DNA: TGTGCCATCAGTGATTGGCTAGCGGGATACAATGAGCAGTTCTTC.

This rearrangement joins TRBV7-2 to TRBJ2-7; D unresolved. V lost 2 bases and J lost 5, with 16 bases in between. The CDR3 contains 15 residues. Per the germline V gene, CDR1 is SGHTA and CDR2 is FQGNSA. The CDR3 DNA sequence: TGTGCCAGCAGCTTACGACGGCAGGCCCTCCACGAGCAGTACTTC. This codes for CASSLRRQALHEQYF. The full variable domain, completed using reference TRBV7-2 and TRBJ2-7, is GAGVSQSPSNKVTEKGKDVELRCDPISGHTALYWYRQSLGQGLEFLIYFQGNSAPDKSGLPSDRFSAERTGGSVSTLTIQRTQQEDSAVYLCASSLRRQALHEQYFGPGTRLTVT.

The rearrangement links TRBV6-2 or TRBV6-3 to TRBJ1-2; 7 bases line up with TRBD1. There are 14 residues in the CDR3. V shed 6 bases, J shed 4 bases, and the junction held 8 bases outside the gene matches. CDR1 and CDR2 from the germline V gene are MNHEY and SVGEGT. The DNA of the CDR3 is TGTGCCAGCAGCTTCAGGGGGAACCTCTATGGCTACACCTTC. Its protein product is CASSFRGNLYGYTF.

A word on this clone: Compared with germline, one end of the junction differs, possibly owing to a read error. The chain uses TRBV6-5 and TRBJ1-5; D is unclear. The germline V gene encodes CDR1 MNHEY and CDR2 SVGAGI. The CDR3 has 14 residues. The CDR3 DNA follows: TGTGCCAGCAGTTACTCCGGGGAAAATCAGTCCCAGCATTTT. Translating it yields CASSYSGENQSQHF.

The rearrangement links TRBV28 to TRBJ2-1; 12 nucleotides match TRBD2. V lost 3 bases and J lost 7; bases outside the gene matches: 16. Germline lookup yields CDR1 MDHEN and CDR2 SYDVKM. The CDR3 covers 19 residues. CDR3: CASSFWGQGRLAGENEQFF. CDR3 nucleotide sequence: TGTGCCAGCAGTTTCTGGGGACAGGGGCGACTAGCGGGAGAGAATGAGCAGTTCTTC.

The V call is TRBV4-3, the J call TRBJ1-4, with 7 nucleotides matching TRBD1. Per the germline V gene, CDR1 is LGHNA and CDR2 is YSLEER. Trimming cost V 6 bases and J 6 bases; bases outside gene matches: 7. CDR3 length: 14 amino acids. In nucleotides, the CDR3 is TGCGCCAGCAGAAAGGGGGCGGAGGATGAAAAACTGTTTTTT. Protein product: CASRKGAEDEKLFF.

A single count supports this clone. The V call is TRBV6-6, the J call TRBJ1-5; D remains ambiguous. Trimming stripped 5 bases from V and 6 bases from J, with 11 bases between. CDR1 and CDR2 (germline): MNHNY, SVGAGI (reference sequence). The CDR3 has 13 residues. The CDR3 DNA reads as TGTGCCAGCAGTCGATCAGCCGTTCAGCCCCAGCATTTT. It is translated as CASSRSAVQPQHF.

The V gene is TRBV30, the J gene TRBJ2-3; 8 nucleotides align to TRBD2. CDR1 and CDR2 (germline): GTSNPN, SVGIG (reference sequence). The CDR3 runs 14 residues. V lost 7 bases to trimming and J lost 5 bases; unmatched junction nucleotides: 11. CDR3 sequence reads: CAYLIAGSRDTQYF. The CDR3 nucleotides read TGTGCCTATCTAATAGCGGGGAGTCGAGATACGCAGTATTTT.

The chain recombines TRBV5-5 with TRBJ1-1; tentative D call: TRBD1 (5 bases). Trimming removed 1 base at V and 0 bases at J, with 10 bases between. This CDR3 region has 15 residues. From germline, CDR1 is SGHKS and CDR2 YYEKEE (reference sequence). The CDR3 DNA reads as TGTGCCAGCAGCTTGTGGCGGGGGGTGAACACTGAAGCTTTCTTT. Amino acid sequence: CASSLWRGVNTEAFF.

The chain uses TRBV5-6 and TRBJ2-3; TRBD2 matches at 15 bases. The trim removed 2 bases at V and 5 bases at J, leaving 3 bases unmatched. CDR3 length: 16 amino acids. CDR1 and CDR2 (germline): SGHDT, YYEEEE. The DNA for the CDR3 is TGTGCCAGCAGCTTAGGACTAGCGGGGGGGCTAGATACGCAGTATTTT. Its translation is CASSLGLAGGLDTQYF.

Turning to this clone: Mismatch with germline at one junction end may stem from a read error. The V gene is TRBV7-9, the J gene TRBJ2-1, with TRBD2 matching 11 bases. This CDR3 comprises 14 residues. Germline loops: CDR1 SEHNR, CDR2 FQNEAQ (reference sequence). The CDR3 sequence is CACRLAGTYNEQFF. CDR3 DNA sequence: TGTGCCTGCAGACTAGCGGGGACCTACAATGAGCAGTTCTTC.

The rearrangement joins TRBV5-1 to TRBJ2-3; 9 positions agree with TRBD2. This CDR3 is 16 amino acids long. Germline values: CDR1 SGHRS, CDR2 YFSETQ. V lost 1 base to trimming and J lost 7 bases; unmatched junction nucleotides: 10. The CDR3 loop is CASSLLAGSSRNTQYF. The CDR3 nucleotides read TGCGCCAGCAGCTTGCTAGCGGGATCGTCTAGAAATACGCAGTATTTT.

The J gene is TRBJ2-2, the V gene TRBV2; possible D gene TRBD2, 6 bases. The germline V and J ends were trimmed by 6 bases and 0 bases, with 8 bases remaining between them. The V gene's germline CDR1 is SNHLY and CDR2 FYNNEI. The CDR3 loop spans 14 amino acids. In DNA, the CDR3 is TGTGCCAGCAGGGCGGGGACGAACACCGGGGAGCTGTTTTTT. Its protein is CASRAGTNTGELFF.

V usage is TRBV29-1 and J usage is TRBJ2-3, with 9 bases identical to TRBD1. The V segment lost 5 bases and the J segment 0 bases; nucleotides outside the gene matches: 9. Germline CDR1 and CDR2: SQVTM and ANQGSEA. The CDR3 has 16 residues. CDR3 sequence (DNA): TGCAGCGTTTCCGGGGTGGACAGGGGTAGCACAGATACGCAGTATTTT. It encodes CSVSGVDRGSTDTQYF.

The rearrangement links TRBV12-5 to TRBJ1-6; no clear D gene. The germline gives CDR1 LGHNT, CDR2 FRNRAP. V was cut by 5 bases and J by 8 bases, with 7 bases left in between. This CDR3 region has 12 residues. The CDR3 spells CASGRGDSPLHF. CDR3 coding DNA: TGTGCTAGTGGTCGGGGTGATTCACCCCTCCACTTT.

A few counts support this clone. The V gene is TRBV7-2, the J gene TRBJ1-5; D ambiguous. This CDR3 comprises 13 residues. The V end lost 1 base, the J end lost 1 base, and 2 bases lay between the germline ends. CDR1 SGHTA and CDR2 FQGNSA come from the germline V gene. This chain's CDR3 is CASSLVSNQPQHF. For the CDR3, the DNA is TGTGCCAGCAGCTTAGTAAGCAATCAGCCCCAGCATTTT.

The chain recombines TRBV19 with TRBJ1-2; D is unresolved. The germline V gene has CDR1 LNHDA and CDR2 SQIVND (reference sequence). The V and J ends lost 6 bases and 4 bases respectively, with 9 bases between them. The CDR3 totals 12 residues. The chain's CDR3 is CASSQAPYGYTF. The DNA for the CDR3 is TGTGCCAGTAGCCAGGCCCCCTATGGCTACACCTTC.

This clone came up once. The chain combines TRBV5-1 with TRBJ2-2, with 8 bases lining up with TRBD1. This CDR3 region has 15 residues. Per the germline V gene, CDR1 is SGHRS and CDR2 is YFSETQ. V shed 4 bases, J shed 4 bases, and the junction held 6 bases outside the gene matches. The CDR3 spells CASSRTTGGTGELFF. DNA of the CDR3: TGCGCCAGCAGCAGAACCACAGGGGGCACCGGGGAGCTGTTTTTT.

The chain links TRBV5-1 to TRBJ2-2, with D possibly being TRBD2 (6 bases). The V gene lost 1 base and the J gene lost 4 bases, with 11 bases spanning the gap. The CDR3 has 15 amino acids. Per germline, CDR1 SGHRS and CDR2 YFSETQ. The CDR3 loop reads CASSLQAGATGELFF. In DNA, the CDR3 is TGCGCCAGCAGCTTGCAAGCGGGCGCCACCGGGGAGCTGTTTTTT.

V usage is TRBV5-6 and J usage is TRBJ2-7; D may be TRBD2 (6 bases). The CDR3 consists of 16 residues. The germline CDR1 and CDR2 sequences are SGHDT and YYEEEE. The V gene lost 0 bases and the J gene lost 5 bases, with 18 bases spanning the gap. The chain's CDR3 is CASSLGAFGVADEQYF. The CDR3 DNA follows: TGTGCCAGCAGCTTGGGGGCATTCGGGGTAGCGGACGAGCAGTACTTC.